This record concerns one T cell receptor beta chain sequence. The data are from a study of blood T cell repertoires in COVID-19. The V end lost 3 bases, the J end lost 2 bases, and 17 bases lay between the germline ends. Germline loops: CDR1 LNHDA, CDR2 SQIVND (reference sequence). The CDR3 totals 17 residues. The protocol was immunoSEQ multiplex PCR, while the TCRdb copy is restricted to in-frame clones and leaves out a portion. The sample includes roughly 250,000 clones, around 82% of them seen just once. The chain is built from TRBV19 and TRBJ1-5; D may be TRBD1 (6 bases). Sequencing was done on a sample of peripheral blood. The TCR comes from a person aged 70 to 79 with COVID-19, enrolled during active disease. The CDR3 region is CASSIHTDRPGNQPQHF. As DNA, the CDR3 is TGTGCCAGTAGTATTCACACTGACAGGCCCGGCAATCAGCCCCAGCATTTT.